Listed below are T cell receptor beta chains from one sample, sequenced in a study of T cell changes during pregnancy in multiple sclerosis. The repertoire was sequenced with immunoSEQ multiplex PCR; TCRdb's copy has only in-frame clones and lacks some. The top ten hold approximately 4% of the sample, which has some 41,000 clones, about 88% seen once. The sequences come from CD8+ T cells from peripheral blood mononuclear cells, collected in the first trimester of pregnancy. The receptors shown here come from a female donor with multiple sclerosis, enrolled in a pregnancy study. Each CDR3 is given with its conserved first and last residue. Each record gives: V gene, clone size, J gene, D gene, CDR3 DNA, CDR3 protein. D genes are given only for firm matches. Some rows mark clone size as missing; the rest say once, few, many or name a class of expanded clone.

v_gene: TRBV4-1
abundance: -
j_gene: TRBJ2-7
d_gene: -
CDR3nt: TGCGCCAGCAGCCAAGCGGAGGGCACCTACGAGCAGTACTTC
CDR3aa: CASSQAEGTYEQYF

v_gene: TRBV9
abundance: medium-sized
j_gene: TRBJ1-1
d_gene: -
CDR3nt: TGTGCCAGCAGCGTAGGGCAGGTCACTGAAGCTTTCTTT
CDR3aa: CASSVGQVTEAFF

v_gene: TRBV12-5
abundance: -
j_gene: TRBJ2-1
d_gene: -
CDR3nt: TGTGCTAGTGGTTTGGTAATCTCGAATGAGCAGTTCTTC
CDR3aa: CASGLVISNEQFF

v_gene: TRBV11-2
abundance: -
j_gene: TRBJ1-5
d_gene: -
CDR3nt: TGTGCCAGCAGCTCCCTGACAGCCAACTACAATCAGCCCCAGCATTTT
CDR3aa: CASSSLTANYNQPQHF

v_gene: TRBV6-6
abundance: -
j_gene: TRBJ1-1
d_gene: -
CDR3nt: TGTGCCAGCAGATCAGGGGAGAACACTGAAGCTTTCTTT
CDR3aa: CASRSGENTEAFF

v_gene: TRBV7-9
abundance: -
j_gene: TRBJ1-4
d_gene: -
CDR3nt: TGTGCCAGCAGCTTAGCTATGGGAGGGGAAAAACTGTTTTTT
CDR3aa: CASSLAMGGEKLFF

v_gene: TRBV13
abundance: -
j_gene: TRBJ2-3
d_gene: TRBD2
CDR3nt: TGTGCCAGCAGCGGACTAGCGGGGGGCCATCCTAGCACAGATACGCAGTATTTT
CDR3aa: CASSGLAGGHPSTDTQYF

v_gene: TRBV7-7
abundance: -
j_gene: TRBJ2-7
d_gene: -
CDR3nt: TGTGCCAGCAGCTTAGCCCAGGGAGGAGCCGAGCAGTACTTC
CDR3aa: CASSLAQGGAEQYF

v_gene: TRBV5-1
abundance: -
j_gene: TRBJ1-5
d_gene: TRBD1
CDR3nt: TGCGCCAGCAGCTACGGGACAGACAATCAGCCCCAGCATTTT
CDR3aa: CASSYGTDNQPQHF

v_gene: TRBV9
abundance: -
j_gene: TRBJ2-2
d_gene: -
CDR3nt: TGTGCCAGCAGCCCCGAGCACACCGGGGAGCTGTTTTTT
CDR3aa: CASSPEHTGELFF

v_gene: TRBV2
abundance: -
j_gene: TRBJ1-2
d_gene: -
CDR3nt: TGTGCCAGCAGTGAAAAGGGGTTGTATGGCTACACCTTC
CDR3aa: CASSEKGLYGYTF

v_gene: TRBV7-9
abundance: -
j_gene: TRBJ2-7
d_gene: TRBD1
CDR3nt: TGTGCCAGCAGATCAACCCTGGACAGGGTGAGCTCCTACGAGCAGTACTTC
CDR3aa: CASRSTLDRVSSYEQYF

v_gene: TRBV5-4
abundance: -
j_gene: TRBJ1-2
d_gene: TRBD1
CDR3nt: TGTGCCAGCAGCGACTGGACAGGTGATGGCTACACCTTC
CDR3aa: CASSDWTGDGYTF

v_gene: TRBV25-1
abundance: -
j_gene: TRBJ1-5
d_gene: -
CDR3nt: TGTGCCAGCAGTGATTCTCGGGTTAGCAATCAGCCCCAGCATTTT
CDR3aa: CASSDSRVSNQPQHF

v_gene: TRBV9
abundance: -
j_gene: TRBJ2-1
d_gene: TRBD2
CDR3nt: TGTGCCAGCAGCCGGAGCGGGGGGAATTTGGATGAGCAGTTCTTC
CDR3aa: CASSRSGGNLDEQFF

v_gene: TRBV2
abundance: -
j_gene: TRBJ1-2
d_gene: -
CDR3nt: TGTGCCAGCAGCCTCACAGGGCGGGCCGGCTACACCTTC
CDR3aa: CASSLTGRAGYTF

v_gene: TRBV7-6
abundance: once
j_gene: TRBJ2-7
d_gene: -
CDR3nt: TGTGCCAGCAGCGAAGACCGGGACACAACCTACGAGCAGTACTTC
CDR3aa: CASSEDRDTTYEQYF

v_gene: TRBV19
abundance: -
j_gene: TRBJ1-3
d_gene: -
CDR3nt: TGTGCCAGTAGTTTCCGCACTTACGCGGGAAACACCATATATTTT
CDR3aa: CASSFRTYAGNTIYF

v_gene: TRBV29-1
abundance: -
j_gene: TRBJ2-1
d_gene: TRBD2
CDR3nt: TGCAGCGTTGCGGGTCCCCCTATGGGGACTAGCGGGGGAGGTTCGCACAATGAGCAGTTCTTC
CDR3aa: CSVAGPPMGTSGGGSHNEQFF

v_gene: TRBV27
abundance: -
j_gene: TRBJ2-5
d_gene: TRBD1
CDR3nt: TGTGCCAGCAGTTCGCCGGGACAGGGATACGAGACCCAGTACTTC
CDR3aa: CASSSPGQGYETQYF

v_gene: TRBV4-3
abundance: -
j_gene: TRBJ2-3
d_gene: -
CDR3nt: TGCGCCAGCAGCCAAGAGCCTAGAGATACGCAGTATTTT
CDR3aa: CASSQEPRDTQYF

v_gene: TRBV7-9
abundance: -
j_gene: TRBJ2-1
d_gene: -
CDR3nt: TGTGCCAGCAACGGCGGGGGCGACTCCTACAATGAGCAGTTCTTC
CDR3aa: CASNGGGDSYNEQFF

v_gene: TRBV5-6
abundance: -
j_gene: TRBJ2-1
d_gene: -
CDR3nt: TGTGCCTCAAGGACCCCGTCCGGGAGTGAGCAGTTCTTC
CDR3aa: CASRTPSGSEQFF

v_gene: TRBV27
abundance: -
j_gene: TRBJ1-1
d_gene: TRBD1
CDR3nt: TGTGCCAGCATCGACAGGGGTAACACTGAAGCTTTCTTT
CDR3aa: CASIDRGNTEAFF

v_gene: TRBV6-1
abundance: -
j_gene: TRBJ1-4
d_gene: -
CDR3nt: TGTGCCAGCAGTGAAAGGGGCAGAACTAATGAAAAACTGTTTTTT
CDR3aa: CASSERGRTNEKLFF

v_gene: TRBV7-2
abundance: -
j_gene: TRBJ2-1
d_gene: TRBD2
CDR3nt: TGTGCCAGCAGCCCAGGACTAGCGGGGGGGCCCTCCTACAATGAGCAGTTCTTC
CDR3aa: CASSPGLAGGPSYNEQFF

v_gene: TRBV29-1
abundance: -
j_gene: TRBJ2-1
d_gene: TRBD2
CDR3nt: TGCAGCGTACTGGGACTAGCGGGGACCTACAATGAGCAGTTCTTC
CDR3aa: CSVLGLAGTYNEQFF

v_gene: TRBV4-2
abundance: few
j_gene: TRBJ1-4
d_gene: TRBD1
CDR3nt: TGTGCCAGCAGCCAAACCACCGGGACAGGGGATGAAAAACTGTTTTTT
CDR3aa: CASSQTTGTGDEKLFF

v_gene: TRBV6-4
abundance: -
j_gene: TRBJ2-6
d_gene: -
CDR3nt: TGTGCCAGCAGTGACGCTCAGGACTTTTCTGGGGCCAACGTCCTGACTTTC
CDR3aa: CASSDAQDFSGANVLTF

v_gene: TRBV9
abundance: -
j_gene: TRBJ1-6
d_gene: TRBD1
CDR3nt: TGTGCCAGCAGCGACGGGACAGGGGTCAATTCACCCCTCCACTTT
CDR3aa: CASSDGTGVNSPLHF

v_gene: TRBV7-6
abundance: -
j_gene: TRBJ2-2
d_gene: -
CDR3nt: TGTGCCAGCAGCTTAGCGCATGTGGGGGGAAATACCGGGGAGCTGTTTTTT
CDR3aa: CASSLAHVGGNTGELFF

v_gene: TRBV5-6
abundance: -
j_gene: TRBJ2-3
d_gene: -
CDR3nt: TGTGCCAGCAGCCTACACATGACTGGAATCGGGGATACGCAGTATTTT
CDR3aa: CASSLHMTGIGDTQYF

v_gene: TRBV5-6
abundance: -
j_gene: TRBJ2-5
d_gene: TRBD2
CDR3nt: TGTGCCAGCACCATGACTAGCGGGGGGGCCGAGGGAGAGACCCAGTACTTC
CDR3aa: CASTMTSGGAEGETQYF

v_gene: TRBV27
abundance: -
j_gene: TRBJ1-1
d_gene: -
CDR3nt: TGTGCCAGCAGTTTAATGGGAGGCACTGAAGCTTTCTTT
CDR3aa: CASSLMGGTEAFF

v_gene: TRBV6-6
abundance: -
j_gene: TRBJ1-2
d_gene: -
CDR3nt: TGTGCCAGCAGTTACTCGAACATGGGCCAGGGCAATGGCTACACCTTC
CDR3aa: CASSYSNMGQGNGYTF

v_gene: TRBV6-5
abundance: -
j_gene: TRBJ2-2
d_gene: -
CDR3nt: TGTGCCAGCAGACAACAGGGTCTCACGGCCGGGGAGCTGTTTTTT
CDR3aa: CASRQQGLTAGELFF

v_gene: TRBV30
abundance: -
j_gene: TRBJ2-1
d_gene: -
CDR3nt: TGTGCCTGGAGTACCTTCGTCATAGGGGCAGAGCAGTTCTTC
CDR3aa: CAWSTFVIGAEQFF